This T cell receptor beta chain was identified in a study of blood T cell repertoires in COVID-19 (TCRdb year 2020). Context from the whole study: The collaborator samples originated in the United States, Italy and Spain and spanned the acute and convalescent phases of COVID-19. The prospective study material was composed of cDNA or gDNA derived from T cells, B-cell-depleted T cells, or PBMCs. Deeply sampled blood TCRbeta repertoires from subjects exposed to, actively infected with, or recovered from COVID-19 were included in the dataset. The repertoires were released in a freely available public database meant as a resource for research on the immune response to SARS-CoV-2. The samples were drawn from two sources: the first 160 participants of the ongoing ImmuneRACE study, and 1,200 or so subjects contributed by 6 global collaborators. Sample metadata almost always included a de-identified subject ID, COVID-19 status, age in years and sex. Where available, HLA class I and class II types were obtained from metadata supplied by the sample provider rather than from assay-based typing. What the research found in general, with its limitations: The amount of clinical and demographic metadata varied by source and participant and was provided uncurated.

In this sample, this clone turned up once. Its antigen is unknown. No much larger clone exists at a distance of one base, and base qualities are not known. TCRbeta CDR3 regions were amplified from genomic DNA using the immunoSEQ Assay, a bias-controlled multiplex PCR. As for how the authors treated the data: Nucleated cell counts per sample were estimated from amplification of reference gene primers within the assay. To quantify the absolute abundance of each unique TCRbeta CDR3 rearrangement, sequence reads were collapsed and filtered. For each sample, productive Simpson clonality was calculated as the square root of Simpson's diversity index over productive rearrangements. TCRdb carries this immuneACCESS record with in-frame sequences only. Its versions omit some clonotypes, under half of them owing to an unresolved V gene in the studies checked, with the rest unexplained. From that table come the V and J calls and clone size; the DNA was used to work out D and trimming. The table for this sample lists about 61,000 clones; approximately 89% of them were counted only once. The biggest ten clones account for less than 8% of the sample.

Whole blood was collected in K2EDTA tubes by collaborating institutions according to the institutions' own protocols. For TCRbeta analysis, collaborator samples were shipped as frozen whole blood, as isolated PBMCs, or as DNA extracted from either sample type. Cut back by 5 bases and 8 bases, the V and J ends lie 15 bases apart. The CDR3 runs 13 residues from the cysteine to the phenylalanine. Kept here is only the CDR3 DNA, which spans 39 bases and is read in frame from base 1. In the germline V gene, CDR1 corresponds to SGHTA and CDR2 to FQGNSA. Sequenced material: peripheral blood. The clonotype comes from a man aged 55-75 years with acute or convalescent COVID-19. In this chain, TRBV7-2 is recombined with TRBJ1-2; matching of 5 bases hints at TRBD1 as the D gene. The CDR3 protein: CASSHPQVKGYTF. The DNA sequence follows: TGTGCCAGCAGCCATCCACAGGTCAAGGGCTACACCTTC.